This T cell receptor beta chain was obtained from a study of radiotherapy plus CTLA-4 blockade in lung cancer (dated by TCRdb to between 2017 and 2018). A note on the overall study: Objective responses occurred in roughly 20% of enrolled patients, and around 29% achieved disease control. What the authors observed across the whole study: After treatment with radiotherapy and ipilimumab, TCR clones that came from tumors expanded in the peripheral blood. Increased serum interferon-beta after radiation, together with early dynamic changes in blood T cell clones, were reported to be the strongest predictors of response.

Remarks on this clone: Its antigen specificity is not known. The input lacks base qualities; no much larger clone sits a single base away.

V ends up 6 bases short and J 1 base short, with an unmatched junction base count of 5. Inclusive of the bounding cysteine and phenylalanine, the CDR3 is 15 residues long. Solely the CDR3 DNA is kept, with 45 bases framed from the first base. CDR1 MNHEY and CDR2 SVGAGI are derived from the germline V gene. Libraries were constructed by the immunoSEQ multiplex PCR assay. The source is immuneACCESS, and TCRdb retained only in-frame sequences with V and J called. Part of the clones is not carried over; for the studies checked, unresolved V genes explain less than half of this, and the remainder is unexplained. The sample has tens of thousands of clones on record, around 76% of them singletons. Of the sample, about 17% is held by the ten largest clones. Focal radiation therapy combined with CTLA-4 blockade (ipilimumab) was tested in patients with chemo-refractory metastatic non-small-cell lung cancer.

The source material was peripheral blood, sampled from a patient treated with radiotherapy plus ipilimumab. The rearrangement combines TRBV6-5 with TRBJ2-3, and 9 bases in between align with TRBD2. This TCR derives from a human donor with non-small cell lung cancer whose response to radiotherapy plus ipilimumab could not be evaluated. Some clones in this sample may be carry-over from other donors' samples. The CDR3 reads CASSPTSGRTDTQYF. The sequenced DNA is TGTGCCAGCAGCCCGACTAGCGGCCGCACAGATACGCAGTATTTT.